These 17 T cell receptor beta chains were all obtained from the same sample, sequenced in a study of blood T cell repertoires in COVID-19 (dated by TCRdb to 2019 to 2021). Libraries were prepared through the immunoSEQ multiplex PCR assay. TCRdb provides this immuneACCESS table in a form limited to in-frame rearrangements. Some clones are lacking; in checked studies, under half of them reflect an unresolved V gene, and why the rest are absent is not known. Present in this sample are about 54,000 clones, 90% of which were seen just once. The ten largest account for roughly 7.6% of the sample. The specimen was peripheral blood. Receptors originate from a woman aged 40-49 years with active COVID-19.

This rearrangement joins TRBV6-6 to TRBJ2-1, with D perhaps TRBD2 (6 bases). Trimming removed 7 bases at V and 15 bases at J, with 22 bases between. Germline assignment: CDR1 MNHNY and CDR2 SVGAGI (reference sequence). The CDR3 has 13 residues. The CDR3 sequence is CASTTEEGTKRFF. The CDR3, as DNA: TGTGCCAGCACCACCGAGGAGGGGACCAAGCGGTTCTTC.

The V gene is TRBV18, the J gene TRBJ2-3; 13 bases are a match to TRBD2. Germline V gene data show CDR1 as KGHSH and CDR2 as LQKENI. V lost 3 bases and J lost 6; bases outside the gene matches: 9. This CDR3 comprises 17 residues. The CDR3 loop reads CASSPMKGLAGSDTQYF. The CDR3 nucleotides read TGTGCCAGCTCACCTATGAAGGGACTAGCGGGGAGTGATACGCAGTATTTT.

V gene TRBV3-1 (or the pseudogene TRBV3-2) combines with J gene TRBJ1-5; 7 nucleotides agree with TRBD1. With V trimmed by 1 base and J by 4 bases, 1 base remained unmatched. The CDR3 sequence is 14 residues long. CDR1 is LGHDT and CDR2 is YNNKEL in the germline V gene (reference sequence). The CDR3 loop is CASSQGRGNQPQHF. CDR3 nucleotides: TGTGCCAGCAGCCAAGGCAGGGGGAATCAGCCCCAGCATTTT.

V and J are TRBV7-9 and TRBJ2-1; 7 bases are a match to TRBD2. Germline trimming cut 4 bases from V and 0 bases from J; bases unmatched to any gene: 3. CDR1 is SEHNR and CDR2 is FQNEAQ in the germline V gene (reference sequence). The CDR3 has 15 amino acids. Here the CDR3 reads CASSSGGSSYNEQFF. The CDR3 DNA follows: TGTGCCAGCAGCTCCGGGGGGAGCTCCTACAATGAGCAGTTCTTC.

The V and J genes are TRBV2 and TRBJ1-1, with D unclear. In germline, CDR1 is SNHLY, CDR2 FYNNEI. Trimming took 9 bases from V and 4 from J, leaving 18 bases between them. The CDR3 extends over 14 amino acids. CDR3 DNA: TGTGCCAGAGCCTCGGGCCTCGAGGGCACTGAAGCTTTCTTT. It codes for CARASGLEGTEAFF. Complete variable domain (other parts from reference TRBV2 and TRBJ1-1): EPEVTQTPSHQVTQMGQEVILRCVPISNHLYFYWYRQILGQKVEFLVSFYNNEISEKSEIFDDQFSVERPDGSNFTLKIRSTKLEDSAMYFCARASGLEGTEAFFGQGTRLTVV.

CDR3 protein: CASSITGTGTEAFF. CDR3 DNA sequence: TGCGCCAGCAGTATCACAGGAACGGGCACTGAAGCTTTCTTT. The chain recombines TRBV5-1 with TRBJ1-1; tentatively, D is TRBD1 (5 bases). The CDR3 loop spans 14 amino acids. Germline loops: CDR1 SGHRS, CDR2 YFSETQ. Trimming took 5 bases from V and 4 from J, leaving 15 bases between them.

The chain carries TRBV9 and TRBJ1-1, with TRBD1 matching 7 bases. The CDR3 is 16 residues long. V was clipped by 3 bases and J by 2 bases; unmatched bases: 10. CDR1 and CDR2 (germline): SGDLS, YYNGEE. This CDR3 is CASSEPRQGSNTEAFF. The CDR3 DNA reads TGTGCCAGCAGCGAGCCTCGACAGGGTTCAAACACTGAAGCTTTCTTT.

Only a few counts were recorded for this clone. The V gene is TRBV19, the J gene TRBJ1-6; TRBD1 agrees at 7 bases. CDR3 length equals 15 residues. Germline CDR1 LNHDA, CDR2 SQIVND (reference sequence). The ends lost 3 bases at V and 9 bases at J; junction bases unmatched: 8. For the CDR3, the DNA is TGTGCCAGTAGTATCCAACAGGGGAGAGGTTCACCCCTCCACTTT. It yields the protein CASSIQQGRGSPLHF.

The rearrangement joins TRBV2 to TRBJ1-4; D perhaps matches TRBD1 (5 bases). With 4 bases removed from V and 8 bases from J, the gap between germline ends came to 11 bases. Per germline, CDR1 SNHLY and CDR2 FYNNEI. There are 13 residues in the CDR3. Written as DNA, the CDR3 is TGTGCCAGCAGTGCCAGGGTAGGGGAAAAACTGTTTTTT. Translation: CASSARVGEKLFF.

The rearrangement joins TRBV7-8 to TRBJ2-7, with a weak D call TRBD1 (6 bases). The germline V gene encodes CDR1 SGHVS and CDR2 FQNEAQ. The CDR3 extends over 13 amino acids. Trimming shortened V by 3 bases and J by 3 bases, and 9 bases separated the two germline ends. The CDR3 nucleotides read TGTGCCAGCAGCTTGGCACAGGGCTACGAGCAGTACTTC. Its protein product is CASSLAQGYEQYF.

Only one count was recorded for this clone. The CDR3 is CASSSSDRQGHGYTF. CDR3 DNA: TGTGCCAGCAGCTCATCAGACCGACAGGGCCATGGCTACACCTTC. The chain joins TRBV5-6 to TRBJ1-2, with 7 bases matching TRBD1. V shed 3 bases, J shed 6 bases, and the junction held 11 bases outside the gene matches. This CDR3 comprises 15 residues. Germline V lookup: CDR1 SGHDT, CDR2 YYEEEE.

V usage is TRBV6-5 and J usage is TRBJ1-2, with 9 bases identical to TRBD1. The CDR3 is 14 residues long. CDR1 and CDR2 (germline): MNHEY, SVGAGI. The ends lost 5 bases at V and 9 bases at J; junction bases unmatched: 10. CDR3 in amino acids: CASSRLTGGDSYTF. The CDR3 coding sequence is TGTGCCAGCAGTCGACTAACAGGGGGCGATAGCTACACCTTC.

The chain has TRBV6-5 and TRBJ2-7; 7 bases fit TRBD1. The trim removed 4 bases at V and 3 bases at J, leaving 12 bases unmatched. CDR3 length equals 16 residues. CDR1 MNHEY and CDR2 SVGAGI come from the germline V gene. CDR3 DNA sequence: TGTGCCAGCAGTTCGTCCCCCGGGACAGTTATCTACGAGCAGTACTTC. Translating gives CASSSSPGTVIYEQYF.

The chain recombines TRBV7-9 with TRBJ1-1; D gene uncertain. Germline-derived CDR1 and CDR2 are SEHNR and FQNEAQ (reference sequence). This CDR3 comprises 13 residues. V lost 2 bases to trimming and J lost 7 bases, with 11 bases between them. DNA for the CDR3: TGTGCCAGCAGCTTATTGACGGGGAATGAAGCTTTCTTT. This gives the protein CASSLLTGNEAFF.

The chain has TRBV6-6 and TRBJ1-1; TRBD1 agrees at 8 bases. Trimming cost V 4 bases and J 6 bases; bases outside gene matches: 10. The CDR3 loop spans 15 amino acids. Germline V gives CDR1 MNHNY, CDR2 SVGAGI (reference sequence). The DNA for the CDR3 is TGTGCCAGCAGTTCCGATGACAGGGGCGGCTCTGAAGCTTTCTTT. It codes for CASSSDDRGGSEAFF.

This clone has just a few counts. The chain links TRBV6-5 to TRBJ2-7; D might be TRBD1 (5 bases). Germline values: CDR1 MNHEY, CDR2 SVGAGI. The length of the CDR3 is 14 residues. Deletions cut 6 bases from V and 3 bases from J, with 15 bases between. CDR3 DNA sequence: TGTGCCAGCAGCTCGAAGGGGTATATCTACGAGCAGTACTTC. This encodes CASSSKGYIYEQYF.

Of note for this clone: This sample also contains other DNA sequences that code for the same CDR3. CDR3 DNA sequence: TGTGCCAGCAGCCTCCGGGACATTTCCTACGAGCAGTACTTC. Translated: CASSLRDISYEQYF. The chain employs TRBV2 and TRBJ2-7, with D maybe TRBD1 (6 bases). This CDR3 has 14 amino acids. Trimming took 6 bases from V and 1 from J, leaving 13 bases between them. The V gene's germline CDR1 is SNHLY and CDR2 FYNNEI.